The 12 T cell receptor beta chains listed next were all sequenced from one sample in a study of blood T cell repertoires in COVID-19. The assay was immunoSEQ multiplex PCR, and TCRdb's table has in-frame clones only and misses some. The table lists fewer than 60,000 clones, 89% of them singletons. Sequenced input: peripheral blood. These receptors came from an elderly man with active or convalescent COVID-19.

This chain links TRBV5-1 with TRBJ1-1, with D perhaps TRBD1 (6 bases). Trimming removed 5 bases at V and 1 base at J, with 12 bases between. Germline V gene data show CDR1 as SGHRS and CDR2 as YFSETQ. The CDR3 spans 14 residues. The CDR3 DNA reads TGCGCCAGCAGTTTTGAACAGGGGAACACTGAAGCTTTCTTT. Encoded protein: CASSFEQGNTEAFF. The entire variable domain, with the rest obtained from reference TRBV5-1 and TRBJ1-1, is as follows: KAGVTQTPRYLIKTRGQQVTLSCSPISGHRSVSWYQQTPGQGLQFLFEYFSETQRNKGNFPGRFSGRQFSNSRSEMNVSTLELGDSALYLCASSFEQGNTEAFFGQGTRLTVV.

The V gene is TRBV5-1, the J gene TRBJ2-7; perhaps TRBD1 as D (6 bases). The germline V gene encodes CDR1 SGHRS and CDR2 YFSETQ. This CDR3 has 14 residues. V lost 3 bases and J 2 bases, leaving 12 bases between the germline ends. The CDR3 is CASSSGASTYEQYF. In DNA form, the CDR3 reads TGCGCCAGCAGCTCAGGGGCCTCGACCTACGAGCAGTACTTC.

The count of this clone is one. The chain is built from TRBV5-1 and TRBJ2-5; 12 bases agree with TRBD1. The CDR3 runs to 17 residues. Looked up from germline, CDR1 is SGHRS and CDR2 is YFSETQ. V lost 4 bases to trimming and J lost 5 bases; unmatched junction nucleotides: 12. The CDR3 sequence is CASSPTGTGGRGETQYF. The CDR3, as DNA: TGCGCCAGCAGCCCGACCGGGACAGGGGGCCGAGGGGAGACCCAGTACTTC.

J is TRBJ2-1 and V is TRBV5-1; TRBD2 matches at 11 bases. The CDR3 runs to 15 residues. The germline CDR1 and CDR2 sequences are SGHRS and YFSETQ. The V gene end was trimmed by 5 bases and the J gene end by 7 bases; junction bases not matched to a gene: 8. CDR3 coding DNA: TGCGCCAGCAGTGATGGACTAGCGGGTCAGAATGAGCAGTTCTTC. Translated: CASSDGLAGQNEQFF.

The rearrangement uses TRBV3-1 (or the pseudogene TRBV3-2) and TRBJ2-7, with 7 bases matching TRBD1. This CDR3 is 14 amino acids long. V gave up 0 bases and J gave up 6 bases; unmatched junction bases: 5. Germline-derived CDR1 and CDR2 are LGHDT and YNNKEL (reference sequence). The CDR3 region has the DNA TGTGCCAGCAGCCAAGATAACAGGGGAATCGAGCAGTACTTC. Its translation is CASSQDNRGIEQYF.

V and J are TRBV6-6 and TRBJ1-1; TRBD1 is a possible D gene (5 bases). CDR1 MNHNY and CDR2 SVGAGI come from the germline V gene (reference sequence). Trimming cost V 8 bases and J 0 bases, with 16 bases left between them. The CDR3 runs to 15 residues. CDR3 coding DNA: TGTGCCAGCTTTCGGGGGATGAACATGAACACTGAAGCTTTCTTT. It is translated as CASFRGMNMNTEAFF.

The chain is built from TRBV28 and TRBJ2-7; D is ambiguous. Deletions cut 1 base from V and 5 bases from J, with 3 bases between. In germline, CDR1 is MDHEN, CDR2 SYDVKM. This CDR3 has 11 amino acids. The CDR3 region is CASSLSDEQYF. Here the CDR3 DNA reads TGTGCCAGCAGTTTATCGGACGAGCAGTACTTC. Supplemented by reference TRBV28 and TRBJ2-7, the full variable domain reads DVKVTQSSRYLVKRTGEKVFLECVQDMDHENMFWYRQDPGLGLRLIYFSYDVKMKEKGDIPEGYSVSREKKERFSLILESASTNQTSMYLCASSLSDEQYFGPGTRLTVT.

V and J are TRBV9 and TRBJ1-3, with 7 bases fitting TRBD1. This CDR3 has 15 amino acids. V was pared by 0 bases and J by 2 bases, with 2 bases of the junction left unmatched. The germline CDR1 and CDR2 sequences are SGDLS and YYNGEE. The CDR3 DNA is TGTGCCAGCAGCGTAGGACAGGGTCCTGGAAACACCATATATTTT. It codes for CASSVGQGPGNTIYF.

This clone was recorded once. The chain combines TRBV3-1 (or the pseudogene TRBV3-2) with TRBJ2-4, with D perhaps TRBD1 (5 bases). CDR1 and CDR2 from the germline V gene are LGHDT and YNNKEL (reference sequence). V was clipped by 0 bases and J by 9 bases, with 6 bases between them. The CDR3 loop spans 12 amino acids. CDR3 in DNA: TGTGCCAGCAGCCAAGACAGGGCCATTCAGTACTTC. Translating gives CASSQDRAIQYF.

CDR3 sequence reads: CASSVGFTGYGYTF. In DNA form, the CDR3 reads TGTGCCAGCAGCGTAGGTTTTACAGGCTATGGCTACACCTTC. The chain combines TRBV9 with TRBJ1-2, with D possibly TRBD1 on 5 matching bases. This CDR3 contains 14 residues. Trimming took 0 bases from V and 4 from J, leaving 10 bases between them. The V gene's germline CDR1 is SGDLS and CDR2 YYNGEE. The variable domain in full, with the rest retrieved from reference TRBV9 and TRBJ1-2, is DSGVTQTPKHLITATGQRVTLRCSPRSGDLSVYWYQQSLDQGLQFLIQYYNGEERAKGNILERFSAQQFPDLHSELNLSSLELGDSALYFCASSVGFTGYGYTFGSGTRLTVV.

The rearrangement uses TRBV4-3 and TRBJ1-4; the D is unclear. CDR1 LGHNA and CDR2 YSLEER come from the germline V gene. The CDR3 consists of 15 residues. V gave up 1 base and J gave up 8 bases, with 14 bases separating them. The CDR3 bases are TGCGCCAGCAGCCAAGGTTCCGGAGAGGGAGAAAAACTGTTTTTT. It translates to CASSQGSGEGEKLFF.

The chain employs TRBV28 and TRBJ1-4; D is unclear. V was trimmed by 6 bases and J by 7 bases, leaving 18 bases between them. CDR3 length: 15 amino acids. Germline values: CDR1 MDHEN, CDR2 SYDVKM. CDR3 in amino acids: CASSSFRAGGEKLFF. In DNA form, the CDR3 reads TGTGCCAGCAGCTCCTTCCGGGCCGGAGGTGAAAAACTGTTTTTT.